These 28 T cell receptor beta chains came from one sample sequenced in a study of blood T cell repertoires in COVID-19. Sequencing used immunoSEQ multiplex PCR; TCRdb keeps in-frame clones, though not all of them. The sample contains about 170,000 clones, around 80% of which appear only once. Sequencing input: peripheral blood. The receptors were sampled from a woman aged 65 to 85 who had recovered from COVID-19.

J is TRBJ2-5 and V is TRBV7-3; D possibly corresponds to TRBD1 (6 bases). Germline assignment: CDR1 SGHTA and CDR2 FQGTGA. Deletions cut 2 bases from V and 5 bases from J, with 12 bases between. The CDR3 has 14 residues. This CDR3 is CASSLGSQGETQYF. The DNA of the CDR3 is TGTGCCAGCAGCTTAGGGTCCCAGGGGGAGACCCAGTACTTC.

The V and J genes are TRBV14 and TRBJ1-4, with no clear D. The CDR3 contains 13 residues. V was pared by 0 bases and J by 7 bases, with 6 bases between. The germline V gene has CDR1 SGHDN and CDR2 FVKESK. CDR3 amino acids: CASSQDLAEKLFF. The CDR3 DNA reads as TGTGCCAGCAGCCAAGATTTAGCTGAAAAACTGTTTTTT.

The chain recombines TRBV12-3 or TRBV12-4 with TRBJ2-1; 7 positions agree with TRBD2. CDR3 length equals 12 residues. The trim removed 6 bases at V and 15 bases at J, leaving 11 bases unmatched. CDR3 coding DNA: TGTGCCAGCAGCCCTAGCGGAAGGGGACTGTTCTTC. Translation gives CASSPSGRGLFF.

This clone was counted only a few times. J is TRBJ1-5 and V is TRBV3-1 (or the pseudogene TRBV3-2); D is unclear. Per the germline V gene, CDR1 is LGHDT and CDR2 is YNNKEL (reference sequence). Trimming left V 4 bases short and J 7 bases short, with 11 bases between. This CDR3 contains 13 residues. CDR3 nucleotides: TGTGCCAGCAGCCCAGGACCGGGGCAGCCCCAGCATTTT. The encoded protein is CASSPGPGQPQHF.

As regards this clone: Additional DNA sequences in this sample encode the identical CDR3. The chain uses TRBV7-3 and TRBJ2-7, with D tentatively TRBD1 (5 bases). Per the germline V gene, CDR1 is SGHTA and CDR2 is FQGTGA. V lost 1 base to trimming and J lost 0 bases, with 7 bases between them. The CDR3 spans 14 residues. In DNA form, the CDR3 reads TGTGCCAGCAGCTTAAGTAGGGGCTCCTACGAGCAGTACTTC. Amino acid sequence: CASSLSRGSYEQYF.

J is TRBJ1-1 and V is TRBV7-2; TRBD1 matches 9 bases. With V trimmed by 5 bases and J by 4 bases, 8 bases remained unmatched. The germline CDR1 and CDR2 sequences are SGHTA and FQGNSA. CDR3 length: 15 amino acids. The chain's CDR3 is CASSANTGGVTEAFF. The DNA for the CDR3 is TGTGCCAGCAGCGCAAATACAGGGGGCGTCACTGAAGCTTTCTTT. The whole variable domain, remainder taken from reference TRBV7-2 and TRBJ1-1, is GAGVSQSPSNKVTEKGKDVELRCDPISGHTALYWYRQSLGQGLEFLIYFQGNSAPDKSGLPSDRFSAERTGGSVSTLTIQRTQQEDSAVYLCASSANTGGVTEAFFGQGTRLTVV.

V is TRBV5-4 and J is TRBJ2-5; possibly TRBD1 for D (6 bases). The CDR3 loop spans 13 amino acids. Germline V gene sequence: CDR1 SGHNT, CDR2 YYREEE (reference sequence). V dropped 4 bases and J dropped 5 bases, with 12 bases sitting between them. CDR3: CASSGQMGETQYF. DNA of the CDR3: TGTGCCAGCAGCGGACAGATGGGGGAGACCCAGTACTTC.

The CDR3 DNA follows: TGCAGCGTTGAAGATGGGTCGGGTGGGGAAAAACTGTTTTTT. This codes for CSVEDGSGGEKLFF. The chain recombines TRBV29-1 with TRBJ1-4; D ambiguous. There are 14 residues in the CDR3. Germline loops: CDR1 SQVTM, CDR2 ANQGSEA. V lost 0 bases, J lost 8 bases, and 13 bases lay in between.

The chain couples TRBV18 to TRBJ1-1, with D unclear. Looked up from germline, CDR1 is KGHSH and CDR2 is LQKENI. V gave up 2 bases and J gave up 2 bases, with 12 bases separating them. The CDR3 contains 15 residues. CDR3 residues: CASSPSHAINTEAFF. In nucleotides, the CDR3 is TGTGCCAGCTCACCAAGCCACGCGATAAACACTGAAGCTTTCTTT.

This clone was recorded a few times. The CDR3, as DNA: TGTGCCATCAGTGATGCCCAGGGGGCTCTTTCACCCCTCCACTTT. Translating it yields CAISDAQGALSPLHF. The chain is built from TRBV10-3 and TRBJ1-6, with 8 bases that match TRBD1. The CDR3 covers 15 residues. The V segment lost 3 bases and the J segment 9 bases; nucleotides outside the gene matches: 7. Germline values: CDR1 ENHRY, CDR2 SYGVKD.

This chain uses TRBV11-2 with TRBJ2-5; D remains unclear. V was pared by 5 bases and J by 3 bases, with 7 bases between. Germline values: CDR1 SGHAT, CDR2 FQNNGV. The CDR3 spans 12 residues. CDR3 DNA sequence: TGTGCCAGCAGCCTTTTAGAAGAGACCCAGTACTTC. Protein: CASSLLEETQYF.

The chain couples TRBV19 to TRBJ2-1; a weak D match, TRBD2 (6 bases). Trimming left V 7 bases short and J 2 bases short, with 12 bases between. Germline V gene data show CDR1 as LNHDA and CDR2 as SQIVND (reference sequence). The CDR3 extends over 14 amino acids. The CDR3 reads CASTVAGTYNEQFF. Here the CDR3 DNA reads TGTGCCAGTACCGTGGCGGGGACCTACAATGAGCAGTTCTTC.

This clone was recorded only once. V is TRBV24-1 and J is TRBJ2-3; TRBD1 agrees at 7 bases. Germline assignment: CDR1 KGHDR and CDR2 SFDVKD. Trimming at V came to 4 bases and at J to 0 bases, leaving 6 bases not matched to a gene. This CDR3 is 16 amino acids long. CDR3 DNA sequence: TGTGCCACCAGTGAATTACCGGGACAGAGCACAGATACGCAGTATTTT. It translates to CATSELPGQSTDTQYF.

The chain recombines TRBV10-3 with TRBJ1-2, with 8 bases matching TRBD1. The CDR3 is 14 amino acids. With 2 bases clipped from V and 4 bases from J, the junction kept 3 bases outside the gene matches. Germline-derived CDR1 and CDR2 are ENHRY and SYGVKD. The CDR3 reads CAISEAGTGYGYTF. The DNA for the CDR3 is TGTGCCATCAGTGAGGCAGGGACAGGCTATGGCTACACCTTC.

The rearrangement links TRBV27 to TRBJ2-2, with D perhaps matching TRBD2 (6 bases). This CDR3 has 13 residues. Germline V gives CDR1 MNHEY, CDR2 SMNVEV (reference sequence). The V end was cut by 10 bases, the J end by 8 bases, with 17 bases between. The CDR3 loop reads CATRGLAGGELFF. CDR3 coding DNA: TGTGCCACCCGGGGACTGGCCGGGGGGGAGCTGTTTTTT.

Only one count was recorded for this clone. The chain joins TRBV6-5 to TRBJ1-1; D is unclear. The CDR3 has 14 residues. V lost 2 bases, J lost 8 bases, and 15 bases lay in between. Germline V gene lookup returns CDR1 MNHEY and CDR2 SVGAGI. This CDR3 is CASSYESGGGEAFF. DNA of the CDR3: TGTGCCAGCAGTTACGAGTCGGGCGGAGGCGAAGCTTTCTTT.

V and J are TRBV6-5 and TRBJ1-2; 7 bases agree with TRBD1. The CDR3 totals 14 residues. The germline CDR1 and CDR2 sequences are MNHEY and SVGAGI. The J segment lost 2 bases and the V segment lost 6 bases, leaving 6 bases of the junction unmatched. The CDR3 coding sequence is TGTGCCAGCAGCCGGGACAGAAGAAACTATGGCTACACCTTC. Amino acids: CASSRDRRNYGYTF.

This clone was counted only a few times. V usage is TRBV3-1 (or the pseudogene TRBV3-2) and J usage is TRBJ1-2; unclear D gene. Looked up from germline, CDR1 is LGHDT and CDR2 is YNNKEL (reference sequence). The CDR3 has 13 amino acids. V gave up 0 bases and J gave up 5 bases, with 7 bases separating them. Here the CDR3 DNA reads TGTGCCAGCAGCCAAGACAGGTCGTATGGCTACACCTTC. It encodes CASSQDRSYGYTF.

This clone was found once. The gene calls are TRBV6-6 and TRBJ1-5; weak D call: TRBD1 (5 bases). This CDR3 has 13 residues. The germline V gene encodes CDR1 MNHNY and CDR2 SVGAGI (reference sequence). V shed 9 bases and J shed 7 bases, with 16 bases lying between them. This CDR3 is CASSTAGEQPQHF. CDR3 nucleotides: TGTGCCAGTTCAACGGCGGGGGAACAGCCCCAGCATTTT.

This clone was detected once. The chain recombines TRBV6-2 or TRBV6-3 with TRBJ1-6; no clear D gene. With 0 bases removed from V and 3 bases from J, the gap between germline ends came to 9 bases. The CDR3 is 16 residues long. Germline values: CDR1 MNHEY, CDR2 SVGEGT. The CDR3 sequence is CASSYSGLIYNSPLHF. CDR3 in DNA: TGTGCCAGCAGTTACTCCGGACTCATCTATAATTCACCCCTCCACTTT.

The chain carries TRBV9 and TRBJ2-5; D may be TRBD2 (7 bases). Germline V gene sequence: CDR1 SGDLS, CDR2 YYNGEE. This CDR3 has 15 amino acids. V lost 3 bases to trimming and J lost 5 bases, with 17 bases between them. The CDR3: CASSGGGGLRETQYF. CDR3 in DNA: TGTGCCAGCAGCGGGGGCGGGGGCCTCCGGGAGACCCAGTACTTC.

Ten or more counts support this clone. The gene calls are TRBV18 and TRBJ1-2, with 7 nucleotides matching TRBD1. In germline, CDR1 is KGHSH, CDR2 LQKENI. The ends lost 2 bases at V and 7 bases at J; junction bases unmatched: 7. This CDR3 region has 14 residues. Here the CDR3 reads CASSPGTALGGYTF. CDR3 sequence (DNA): TGTGCCAGCTCACCAGGGACAGCCCTGGGTGGCTACACCTTC.

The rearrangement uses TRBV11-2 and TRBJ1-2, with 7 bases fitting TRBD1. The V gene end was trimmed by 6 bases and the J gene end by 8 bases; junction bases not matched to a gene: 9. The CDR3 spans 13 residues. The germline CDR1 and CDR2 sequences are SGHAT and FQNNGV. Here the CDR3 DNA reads TGTGCCAGCAGGAGGGGGCAGGGGGGCGGCTACACCTTC. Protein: CASRRGQGGGYTF. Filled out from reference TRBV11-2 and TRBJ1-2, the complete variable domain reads EAGVAQSPRYKIIEKRQSVAFWCNPISGHATLYWYQQILGQGPKLLIQFQNNGVVDDSQLPKDRFSAERLKGVDSTLKIQPAKLEDSAVYLCASRRGQGGGYTFGSGTRLTVV.

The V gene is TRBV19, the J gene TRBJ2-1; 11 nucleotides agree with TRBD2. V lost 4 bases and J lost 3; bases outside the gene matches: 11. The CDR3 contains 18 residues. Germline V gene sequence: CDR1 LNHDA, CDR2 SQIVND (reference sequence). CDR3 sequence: CASSNRGPGTSGYNEQFF. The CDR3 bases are TGTGCCAGTAGTAACAGGGGTCCCGGGACTAGCGGCTACAATGAGCAGTTCTTC.

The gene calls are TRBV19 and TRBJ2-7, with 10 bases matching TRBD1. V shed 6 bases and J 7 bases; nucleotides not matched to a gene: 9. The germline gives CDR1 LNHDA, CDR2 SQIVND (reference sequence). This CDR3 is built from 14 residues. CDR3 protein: CASSSDRGSGEQYF. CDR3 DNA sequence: TGTGCCAGTAGCTCGGACAGGGGGAGTGGAGAGCAGTACTTC.

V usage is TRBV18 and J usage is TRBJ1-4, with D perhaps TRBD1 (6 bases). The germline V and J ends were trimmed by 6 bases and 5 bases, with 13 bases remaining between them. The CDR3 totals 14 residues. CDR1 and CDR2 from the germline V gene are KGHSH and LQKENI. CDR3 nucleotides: TGTGCCAGCTCCGCGGGGGGCTTAAATGAAAAACTGTTTTTT. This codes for CASSAGGLNEKLFF.

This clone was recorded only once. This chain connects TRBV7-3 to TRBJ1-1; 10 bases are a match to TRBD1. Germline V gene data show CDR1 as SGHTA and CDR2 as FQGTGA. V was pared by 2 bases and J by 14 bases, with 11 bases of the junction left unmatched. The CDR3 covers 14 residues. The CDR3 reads CASSLVGQGGSTFF. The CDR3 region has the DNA TGTGCCAGCAGCTTAGTAGGACAGGGGGGTTCGACCTTCTTT.

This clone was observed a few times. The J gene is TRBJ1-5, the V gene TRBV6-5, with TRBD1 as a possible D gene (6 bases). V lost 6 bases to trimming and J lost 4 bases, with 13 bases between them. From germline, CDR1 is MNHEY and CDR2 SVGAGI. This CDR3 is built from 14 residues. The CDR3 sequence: CASRKQGGNQPQHF. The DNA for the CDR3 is TGTGCCAGCAGGAAACAGGGAGGGAATCAGCCCCAGCATTTT.